This T cell receptor beta chain derives from a study of molecular identifiers for immune sequencing clone quantification. This clonotype has at least ten counts. Bulk TCR libraries used previously described methods and listed TCR primers. TCRdb analysed the PCR reads with MiXCR anew, one entry per CDR3 protein. The repertoire includes about 330,000 distinct CDR3 sequences, about 22% of them detected once, and around 0.74% sits in the top ten. Germline lookup yields CDR1 SQVTM and CDR2 ANQGSEA. This CDR3 has 12 residues. Trimming removed 5 bases from V and 6 bases from J; junction bases left unmatched: 3.

This sequence originates from a human donor in good health. Some libraries in this study had Jurkat cell RNA spiked in. The sequenced material came from naive CD8+ T cells from blood, with Jurkat cell RNA spiked in. Subset defined: FACS-sorted CD8+CD4-CCR7+CD45RA+ naive T cells. The chain couples TRBV29-1 to TRBJ2-2, with 7 bases fitting TRBD2. Here the CDR3 DNA reads TGCAGCGTTTTAGCGGGCTCCGGGGAGCTGTTTTTT. Protein: CSVLAGSGELFF.